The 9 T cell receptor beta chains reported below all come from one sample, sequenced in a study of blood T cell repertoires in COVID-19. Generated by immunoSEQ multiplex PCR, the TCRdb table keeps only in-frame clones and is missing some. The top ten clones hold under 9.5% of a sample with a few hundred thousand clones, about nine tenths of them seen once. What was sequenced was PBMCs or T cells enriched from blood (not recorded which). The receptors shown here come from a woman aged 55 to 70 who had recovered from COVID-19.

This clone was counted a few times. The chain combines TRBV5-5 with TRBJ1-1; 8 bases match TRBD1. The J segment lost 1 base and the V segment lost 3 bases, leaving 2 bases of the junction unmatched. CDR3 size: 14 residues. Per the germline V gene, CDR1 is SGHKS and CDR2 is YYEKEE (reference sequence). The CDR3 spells CASSSQGANTEAFF. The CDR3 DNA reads TGTGCCAGCAGCTCTCAGGGGGCGAACACTGAAGCTTTCTTT. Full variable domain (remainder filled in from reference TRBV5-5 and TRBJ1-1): DAGVTQSPTHLIKTRGQQVTLRCSPISGHKSVSWYQQVLGQGPQFIFQYYEKEERGRGNFPDRFSARQFPNYSSELNVNALLLGDSALYLCASSSQGANTEAFFGQGTRLTVV.

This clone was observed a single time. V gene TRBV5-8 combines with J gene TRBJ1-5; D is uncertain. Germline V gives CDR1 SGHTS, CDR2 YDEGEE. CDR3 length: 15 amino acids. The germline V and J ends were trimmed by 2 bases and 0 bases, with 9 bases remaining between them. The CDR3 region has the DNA TGTGCCAGCAGCTTTCCCGGTTATAGCAATCAGCCCCAGCATTTT. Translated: CASSFPGYSNQPQHF.

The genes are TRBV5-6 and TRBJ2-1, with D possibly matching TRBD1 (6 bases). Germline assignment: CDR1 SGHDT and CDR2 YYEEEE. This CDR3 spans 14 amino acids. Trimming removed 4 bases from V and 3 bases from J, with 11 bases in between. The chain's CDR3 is CASSGDRRYNEQFF. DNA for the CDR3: TGTGCCAGCAGCGGCGACAGGCGCTACAATGAGCAGTTCTTC.

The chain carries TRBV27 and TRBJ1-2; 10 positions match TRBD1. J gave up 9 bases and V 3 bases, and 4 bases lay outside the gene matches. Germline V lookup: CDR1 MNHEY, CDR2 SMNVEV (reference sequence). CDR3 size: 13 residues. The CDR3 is CASSFLGQGSYTF. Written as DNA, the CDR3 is TGTGCCAGCAGTTTCTTGGGACAGGGGAGCTACACCTTC.

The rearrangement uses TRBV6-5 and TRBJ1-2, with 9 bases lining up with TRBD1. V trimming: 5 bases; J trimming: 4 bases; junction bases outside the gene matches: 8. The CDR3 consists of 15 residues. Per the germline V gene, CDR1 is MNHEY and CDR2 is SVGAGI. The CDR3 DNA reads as TGTGCCAGCAGTCTCGCCGGGACAGGGCGCTATGGCTACACCTTC. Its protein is CASSLAGTGRYGYTF.

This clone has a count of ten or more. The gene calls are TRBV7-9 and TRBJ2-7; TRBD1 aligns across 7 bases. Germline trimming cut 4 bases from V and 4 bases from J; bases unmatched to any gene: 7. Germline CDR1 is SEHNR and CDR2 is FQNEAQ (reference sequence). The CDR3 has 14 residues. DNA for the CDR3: TGTGCCAGCAGCTCTATCGGCAGGGGGTACGAGCAGTACTTC. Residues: CASSSIGRGYEQYF.

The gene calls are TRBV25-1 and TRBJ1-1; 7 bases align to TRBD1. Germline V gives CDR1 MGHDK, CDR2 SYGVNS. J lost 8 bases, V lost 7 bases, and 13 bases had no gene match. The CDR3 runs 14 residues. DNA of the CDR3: TGTGCCAGCAAACGGACAGGTTCCCTCGGGGAAGCTTTCTTT. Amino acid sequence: CASKRTGSLGEAFF.

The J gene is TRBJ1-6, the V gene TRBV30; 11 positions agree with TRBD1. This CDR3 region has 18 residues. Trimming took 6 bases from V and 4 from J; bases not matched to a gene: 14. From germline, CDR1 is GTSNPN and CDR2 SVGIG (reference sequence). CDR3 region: CACARPGQGVAYNSPLHF. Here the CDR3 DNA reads TGTGCCTGCGCCCGACCGGGACAGGGGGTAGCATATAATTCACCCCTCCACTTT.

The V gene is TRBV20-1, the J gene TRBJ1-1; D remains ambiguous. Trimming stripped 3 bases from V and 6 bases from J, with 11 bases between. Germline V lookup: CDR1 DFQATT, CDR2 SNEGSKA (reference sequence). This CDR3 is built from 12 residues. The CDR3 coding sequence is TGCAGTGCTAGTACGAGGTCTTCTGAAGCTTTCTTT. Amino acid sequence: CSASTRSSEAFF.